This T cell receptor (beta chain) is from a study of Ad26.COV2.S vaccination and SARS-CoV-2 variants. About the research overall: Ad26.COV2.S given intramuscularly, once or twice 56 days apart. General study findings and limits: Vaccine recipients showed a spike-specific TCR breadth that was higher than in placebo recipients. Breadth of non-spike TCRs did not differ between vaccinees and placebo recipients. The TCR-based breadth and depth measures might underestimate overall T cell responses.

Treatment indicated: 15 to 20 received Ad26.COV2.S at low or high dose, single or two shots; roughly five received placebo; per-sample allocation not given. Sampling happened 63 days after the first vaccine or placebo injection. Using immunoSEQ multiplex PCR, the repertoire was profiled, and TCRdb retains in-frame clones only, with some absent. The data hold 350,000 to 550,000 clones, with roughly nine tenths observed a single time. Trimming cost V 4 bases and J 6 bases; bases outside gene matches: 6. Germline lookup yields CDR1 SGHDN and CDR2 FVKESK. CDR3 length: 13 amino acids. With regard to this clone: The antigen is unknown.

The sample in question was peripheral blood, obtained in a trial of Ad26.COV2.S vaccine versus placebo. The chain recombines TRBV14 with TRBJ2-7; 7 nucleotides align to TRBD1. This sequence originates from a person aged 18 to 65 who received the Ad26.COV2.S COVID-19 vaccine or a placebo. As DNA, the CDR3 is TGTGCCAGCAGCCGAGGTGCAGGGGGCGAGCAGTACTTC. This gives the protein CASSRGAGGEQYF.